Each of the 26 T cell receptor beta chains below was sequenced from the same sample in a study of blood T cell repertoires in COVID-19. TCRdb's table, derived via immunoSEQ multiplex PCR, lists solely in-frame clones and lacks some. This table has 250,000 to 350,000 clones, 90% appearing once. Sample: peripheral blood. Every receptor here comes from a woman in her 50s with COVID-19, enrolled during active disease.

The chain is built from TRBV19 and TRBJ1-5, with 7 positions matching TRBD1. V lost 6 bases, J lost 6 bases, and 11 bases stayed unmatched. CDR3 size: 15 residues. The germline V gene has CDR1 LNHDA and CDR2 SQIVND (reference sequence). The CDR3 is CASSDRQNRGQPQHF. The CDR3 nucleotides read TGTGCCAGTAGCGATCGCCAAAACAGGGGTCAGCCCCAGCATTTT.

V gene TRBV10-3 combines with J gene TRBJ2-3; 12 bases fit TRBD2. Germline V gives CDR1 ENHRY, CDR2 SYGVKD. The CDR3 runs 17 residues. Trimming removed 2 bases from V and 1 base from J; junction bases left unmatched: 4. Written as DNA, the CDR3 is TGTGCCATCAGTGAGGCCAGGACTAGCGGGGGCACAGATACGCAGTATTTT. It specifies CAISEARTSGGTDTQYF.

V is TRBV5-5 and J is TRBJ1-2; a weak D match, TRBD1 (5 bases). CDR1 and CDR2 (germline): SGHKS, YYEKEE (reference sequence). The ends were cut back, 0 bases at V and 0 bases at J, with 15 bases in the middle. The CDR3 has 17 residues. The CDR3 DNA reads as TGTGCCAGCAGCTTGGGTGACAGAAGGGTGGCTAACTATGGCTACACCTTC. It codes for CASSLGDRRVANYGYTF.

CDR3 coding DNA: TGTGCCATCAGTGTTAGCGGGGGGCTTACCTACAATGAGCAGTTCTTC. Translated, it gives CAISVSGGLTYNEQFF. This chain connects TRBV10-3 to TRBJ2-1, with 10 bases matching TRBD2. The CDR3 extends over 16 amino acids. Unmatched junction bases numbered 5, after V lost 4 bases and J lost 2 bases. Germline V CDR1 and CDR2: ENHRY, SYGVKD.

This chain joins TRBV27 and TRBJ2-3; TRBD2 agrees at 8 bases. This CDR3 region has 16 residues. Germline CDR1 and CDR2: MNHEY and SMNVEV (reference sequence). J was trimmed by 1 base and V by 4 bases; bases with no gene match: 7. CDR3 loop: CASSSGISGGTDTQYF. Written as DNA, the CDR3 is TGTGCCAGCAGTTCCGGGATTAGCGGGGGCACAGATACGCAGTATTTT.

The CDR3 bases are TGTGCCAGCAGTTGGGGACAGACTAATTCACCCCTCCACTTT. Translating gives CASSWGQTNSPLHF. This chain uses TRBV27 with TRBJ1-6, with 7 bases fitting TRBD1. Per germline, CDR1 MNHEY and CDR2 SMNVEV (reference sequence). This CDR3 region has 14 residues. V lost 4 bases to trimming and J lost 6 bases; unmatched junction nucleotides: 3.

The chain couples TRBV5-1 to TRBJ2-7, with D perhaps matching TRBD1 (5 bases). Trimming took off 1 base at V and 7 bases at J, with 12 bases between the two ends. The germline gives CDR1 SGHRS, CDR2 YFSETQ. This CDR3 comprises 13 residues. The CDR3 is CASSLRQRTEQYF. The CDR3 nucleotides are TGCGCCAGCAGCTTGAGACAGAGGACAGAGCAGTACTTC.

The V gene is TRBV4-1, the J gene TRBJ2-7; 7 bases align to TRBD1. CDR3 size: 14 residues. J was trimmed by 6 bases and V by 1 base; bases with no gene match: 6. CDR1 is MGHRA and CDR2 is YSYEKL in the germline V gene. Written as DNA, the CDR3 is TGCGCCAGCAGCCAAGGGGGACAGACGGCCGAGCAGTACTTC. It yields the protein CASSQGGQTAEQYF.

This clone was observed once. The chain joins TRBV30 to TRBJ1-3; possibly TRBD1 for D (5 bases). Trimming removed 3 bases at V and 0 bases at J, with 15 bases between. This CDR3 has 16 amino acids. Germline V CDR1 and CDR2: GTSNPN, SVGIG (reference sequence). CDR3 in amino acids: CAWRPPSGFSGNTIYF. The CDR3 nucleotides read TGTGCCTGGAGACCTCCTTCAGGGTTCTCTGGAAACACCATATATTTT.

This chain links TRBV10-1 with TRBJ2-7, with 9 bases identical to TRBD1. CDR3 length: 15 residues. CDR1 and CDR2 from the germline V gene are WNHNN and SYGVQD (reference sequence). With 2 bases clipped from V and 6 bases from J, the junction kept 8 bases outside the gene matches. CDR3 nucleotides: TGCGCCAGCAGTGAGCCGGGGACAGGGAAGGGCGAGCAGTACTTC. Translation: CASSEPGTGKGEQYF.

The chain's CDR3 is CASSLSGMATGNTIYF. For the CDR3, the DNA is TGTGCCAGCAGCTTATCCGGGATGGCCACGGGAAACACCATATATTTT. V and J are TRBV7-2 and TRBJ1-3; D unclear. V lost 2 bases and J lost 4, with 15 bases in between. Germline-derived CDR1 and CDR2 are SGHTA and FQGNSA. CDR3 length equals 16 residues.

The chain carries TRBV11-3 and TRBJ2-7, with D perhaps matching TRBD1 (6 bases). This CDR3 has 14 residues. Per the germline V gene, CDR1 is SGHNT and CDR2 is YENEEA. Trimming took off 2 bases at V and 3 bases at J, with 11 bases between the two ends. The CDR3 DNA reads TGTGCCAGCAGCTTAAGGGACAAGAACTACGAGCAGTACTTC. Protein sequence: CASSLRDKNYEQYF.

This clone was seen many times. The rearrangement joins TRBV30 to TRBJ2-3; 7 positions match TRBD2. V was pared by 1 base and J by 2 bases, with 3 bases of the junction left unmatched. Looked up from germline, CDR1 is GTSNPN and CDR2 is SVGIG (reference sequence). This CDR3 is 14 amino acids long. The CDR3 nucleotides are TGTGCCTGGAGTGCTAGCGGTAACACAGATACGCAGTATTTT. Protein product: CAWSASGNTDTQYF.

This sequence joins TRBV19 and TRBJ2-4; TRBD1 aligns across 9 bases. V shed 4 bases, J shed 2 bases, and the junction held 9 bases outside the gene matches. The germline V gene encodes CDR1 LNHDA and CDR2 SQIVND (reference sequence). The CDR3 sequence is 17 residues long. The CDR3 here is CASSTGQGFATKNIQYF. The CDR3 DNA reads TGTGCCAGTAGTACTGGACAGGGGTTCGCGACCAAAAACATTCAGTACTTC.

This clone was counted once. This chain joins TRBV30 and TRBJ2-7; tentative D call: TRBD2 (5 bases). The CDR3 contains 12 residues. The germline CDR1 and CDR2 sequences are GTSNPN and SVGIG (reference sequence). Trimming stripped 1 base from V and 5 bases from J, with 9 bases between. The CDR3 loop is CAWSGASHEQYF. The CDR3 DNA is TGTGCCTGGAGTGGGGCTAGCCACGAGCAGTACTTC.

This clone was counted between two and nine times. V usage is TRBV29-1 and J usage is TRBJ2-3; 10 bases map to TRBD2. From germline, CDR1 is SQVTM and CDR2 ANQGSEA. The J segment lost 3 bases and the V segment lost 6 bases, leaving 0 bases of the junction unmatched. There are 12 residues in the CDR3. This CDR3 reads CSVTSGTDTQYF. CDR3 bases: TGCAGCGTGACTAGCGGGACAGATACGCAGTATTTT.

V usage is TRBV18 and J usage is TRBJ2-7; 13 positions agree with TRBD2. CDR1 and CDR2 (germline): KGHSH, LQKENI. V was pared by 4 bases and J by 5 bases, with 2 bases of the junction left unmatched. This CDR3 spans 14 amino acids. The chain's CDR3 is CASSQGTSGNEQYF. The DNA of the CDR3 is TGTGCCAGCTCACAAGGGACTAGCGGGAACGAGCAGTACTTC.

The J gene is TRBJ2-5, the V gene TRBV7-3; 9 bases fit TRBD1. This CDR3 has 18 residues. With V trimmed by 4 bases and J by 2 bases, 14 bases remained unmatched. The germline V gene encodes CDR1 SGHTA and CDR2 FQGTGA. The DNA for the CDR3 is TGTGCCAGCAGCTCGATCACAGGGGGCGGGGAGATACAAGAGACCCAGTACTTC. Residues: CASSSITGGGEIQETQYF. Filled out from reference TRBV7-3 and TRBJ2-5, the complete variable domain reads GAGVSQTPSNKVTEKGKYVELRCDPISGHTALYWYRQSLGQGPEFLIYFQGTGAADDSGLPNDRFFAVRPEGSVSTLKIQRTERGDSAVYLCASSSITGGGEIQETQYFGPGTRLLVL.

The gene calls are TRBV7-3 and TRBJ2-3; 8 bases map to TRBD2. Trimming removed 4 bases from V and 6 bases from J; junction bases left unmatched: 6. This CDR3 contains 14 residues. Germline values: CDR1 SGHTA, CDR2 FQGTGA. CDR3 residues: CASSSGGLVDTQYF. In DNA form, the CDR3 reads TGTGCCAGCAGCTCGGGGGGGCTCGTGGATACGCAGTATTTT.

J is TRBJ2-1 and V is TRBV9; TRBD2 matches at 9 bases. This CDR3 has 15 residues. With V trimmed by 3 bases and J by 6 bases, 7 bases remained unmatched. The germline CDR1 and CDR2 sequences are SGDLS and YYNGEE. This CDR3 is CASSALGLALNEQFF. Here the CDR3 DNA reads TGTGCCAGCAGCGCCCTTGGACTAGCGCTCAATGAGCAGTTCTTC.

The chain joins TRBV30 to TRBJ1-2; D call uncertain. Germline V lookup: CDR1 GTSNPN, CDR2 SVGIG (reference sequence). The CDR3 extends over 13 amino acids. The V end was cut by 0 bases, the J end by 6 bases, with 11 bases between. This CDR3 is CAWSVNSRHGYTF. In nucleotides, the CDR3 is TGTGCCTGGAGTGTGAACAGTCGTCATGGCTACACCTTC.

In this sample, this clone turned up a few times. The chain has TRBV29-1 and TRBJ2-5; 10 bases agree with TRBD2. The CDR3 is 12 amino acids. Germline-derived CDR1 and CDR2 are SQVTM and ANQGSEA. V trimming: 7 bases; J trimming: 2 bases; junction bases outside the gene matches: 1. DNA of the CDR3: TGCAGCGGGACTAGCGGACAAGAGACCCAGTACTTC. Protein: CSGTSGQETQYF.

This sequence joins TRBV18 and TRBJ1-1, with 12 nucleotides matching TRBD1. The V segment lost 1 base and the J segment 1 base; nucleotides outside the gene matches: 4. Germline lookup yields CDR1 KGHSH and CDR2 LQKENI. This CDR3 is 17 amino acids long. The CDR3 nucleotides are TGTGCCAGCTCACCACTGGGACAGGGGGCTGCGAACACTGAAGCTTTCTTT. Protein: CASSPLGQGAANTEAFF.

This chain uses TRBV7-6 with TRBJ2-1, with a possible D match to TRBD1 (6 bases). CDR1 and CDR2 (germline): SGHVS, FNYEAQ. The CDR3 sequence is 16 residues long. V was trimmed by 0 bases and J by 6 bases, leaving 15 bases between them. CDR3 protein: CASSLAGGVRGNEQFF. As DNA, the CDR3 is TGTGCCAGCAGCTTAGCTGGGGGCGTTAGGGGCAATGAGCAGTTCTTC.

In its sample, this clone was seen a few times. Other DNA sequences in the same sample also yield this CDR3. The chain combines TRBV6-1 with TRBJ1-5; 7 positions agree with TRBD1. CDR1 is MNHNS and CDR2 is SASEGT in the germline V gene. There are 15 residues in the CDR3. V gave up 3 bases and J gave up 0 bases; unmatched junction bases: 2. The CDR3 nucleotides are TGTGCCAGCAGTGAGGCAGGGGGTAGCAATCAGCCCCAGCATTTT. As protein: CASSEAGGSNQPQHF.

The chain employs TRBV27 and TRBJ1-4, with D maybe TRBD1 (5 bases). Germline loops: CDR1 MNHEY, CDR2 SMNVEV (reference sequence). V shed 2 bases and J shed 3 bases, with 10 bases lying between them. The CDR3 sequence is 15 residues long. The CDR3 is CASSLTGWANEKLFF. The CDR3 bases are TGTGCCAGCAGTTTAACAGGTTGGGCTAATGAAAAACTGTTTTTT.